This TCR beta chain emerged from a study of blood T cell repertoires in COVID-19. Methods used by the authors: It was from reference gene primer amplification that nucleated cell counts were estimated. Assay: immunoSEQ multiplex PCR; the TCRdb copy retains only in-frame clones and omits some. V and J calls and clone size are as listed in that table; D and trimming were resolved from the DNA. The data contain 250,000 or so clones, around 90% of them singletons. The receptor's source is a woman aged 30 to 39 who had been exposed to COVID-19. The sequenced sample was PBMCs or T cells enriched from blood (not recorded which).

In nucleotides, the CDR3 is TGTGCCAGCAGTGACGAACAGAGCAATCAGCCCCAGCATTTT. Translated, it gives CASSDEQSNQPQHF. The chain recombines TRBV2 with TRBJ1-5; no clear D. Germline V lookup: CDR1 SNHLY, CDR2 FYNNEI. There are 14 residues in the CDR3. Trimming removed 3 bases at V and 1 base at J, with 7 bases between.